By frequency in the sample, the clone carrying this T cell receptor beta chain is medium-sized (0.01 to 0.1%). The antigen remains unidentified. This sample was included in a study of beta chain features in type 1 diabetes. Whole-study findings and limits: Sequencing from cDNA could over-represent high-TCR-expressing cells. For type 1 diabetes patients, VDJ junctions showed fewer insertions and more deletions. Shorter TCRB CDR3s, moderately but significantly so, were found in Type 1 diabetes patients in all four CD4+ subsets.

Trimming removed 4 bases at V and 4 bases at J, with 17 bases between. Looked up from germline, CDR1 is LNHDA and CDR2 is SQIVND (reference sequence). CDR3 length equals 16 residues. Expressed TCRB transcripts were sequenced after all isolated RNA was converted to cDNA. The study sequenced naive, central memory and regulatory T cell samples to an average of around 3.5 million reads. Some clones are missing from TCRdb's copy, which holds only in-frame ones; the method was immunoSEQ multiplex PCR. The data hold approximately 30,000 clones, with about 65% observed a single time. This clonotype originated in a woman aged 25-40 years with type 1 diabetes. The sequenced sample was Tregs from blood. V is TRBV19 and J is TRBJ1-5; perhaps TRBD1 as D (5 bases). CDR3 coding DNA: TGTGCCAGTAGTACTCCCTCGGGGGTTGAGAATCAGCCCCAGCATTTT. This sequence encodes CASSTPSGVENQPQHF.